This TCR beta chain appears in the sequencing data of a study of Ad26.COV2.S vaccination and SARS-CoV-2 variants. The study's findings and limits: Spike-specific TCR breadth was greater in vaccine than placebo recipients.

Assay: immunoSEQ multiplex PCR; the TCRdb copy retains only in-frame clones and omits some. The profile covers 300,000 to 350,000 clones, with about 87% appearing a single time and 6.4% taken by the ten largest. Treatment in this sample: some 20 received Ad26.COV2.S at low or high dose, single or two shots; a few received placebo; per-sample allocation not given. Sampling happened 63 days after the first vaccine or placebo injection. With 3 bases removed from V and 4 bases from J, the gap between germline ends came to 15 bases. Germline CDR1 MNHNS, CDR2 SASEGT. This CDR3 is 15 amino acids long. About this clone: The antigen is undetermined.

This sequence was found in a person aged 18-65 years who received the Ad26.COV2.S COVID-19 vaccine or a placebo. V is TRBV6-1 and J is TRBJ1-2, with D maybe TRBD1 (6 bases). Material: peripheral blood, obtained in a trial of Ad26.COV2.S vaccine versus placebo. DNA for the CDR3: TGTGCCAGCAGTGATTTAAGCTCGGACAGCTATGGCTACACCTTC. Protein product: CASSDLSSDSYGYTF.